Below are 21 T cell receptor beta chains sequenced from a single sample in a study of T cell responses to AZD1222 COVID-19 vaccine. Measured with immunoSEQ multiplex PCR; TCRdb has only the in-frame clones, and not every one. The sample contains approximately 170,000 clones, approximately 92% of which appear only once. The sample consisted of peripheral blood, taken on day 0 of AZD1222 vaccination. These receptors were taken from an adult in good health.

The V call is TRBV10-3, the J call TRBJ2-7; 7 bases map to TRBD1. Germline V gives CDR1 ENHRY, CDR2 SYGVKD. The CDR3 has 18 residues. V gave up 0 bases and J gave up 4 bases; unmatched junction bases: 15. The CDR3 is CAISESQQGSWGSYEQYF. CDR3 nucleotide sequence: TGTGCCATCAGTGAGTCACAACAGGGGTCCTGGGGAAGTTACGAGCAGTACTTC.

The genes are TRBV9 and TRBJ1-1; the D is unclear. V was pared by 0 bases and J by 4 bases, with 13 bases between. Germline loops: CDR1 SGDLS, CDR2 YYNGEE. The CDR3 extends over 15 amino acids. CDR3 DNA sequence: TGTGCCAGCAGCGTAGGCATTCAGGTCCCCACTGAAGCTTTCTTT. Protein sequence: CASSVGIQVPTEAFF.

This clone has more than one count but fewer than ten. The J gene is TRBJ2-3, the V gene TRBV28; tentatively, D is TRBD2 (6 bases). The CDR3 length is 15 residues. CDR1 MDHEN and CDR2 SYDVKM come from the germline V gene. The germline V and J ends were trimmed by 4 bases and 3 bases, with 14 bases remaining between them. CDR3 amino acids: CASSWDGGFTDTQYF. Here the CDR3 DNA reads TGTGCCAGCAGTTGGGACGGGGGTTTTACAGATACGCAGTATTTT. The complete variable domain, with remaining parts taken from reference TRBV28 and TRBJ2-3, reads DVKVTQSSRYLVKRTGEKVFLECVQDMDHENMFWYRQDPGLGLRLIYFSYDVKMKEKGDIPEGYSVSREKKERFSLILESASTNQTSMYLCASSWDGGFTDTQYFGPGTRLTVL.

The CDR3 DNA is TGTGCCAGCAGGCCGGCAGGTAGACAAGAGACCCAGTACTTC. This translates into CASRPAGRQETQYF. This rearrangement joins TRBV27 to TRBJ2-5; D is uncertain. This CDR3 contains 14 residues. The germline V gene has CDR1 MNHEY and CDR2 SMNVEV (reference sequence). The V end was cut by 6 bases, the J end by 2 bases, with 13 bases between.

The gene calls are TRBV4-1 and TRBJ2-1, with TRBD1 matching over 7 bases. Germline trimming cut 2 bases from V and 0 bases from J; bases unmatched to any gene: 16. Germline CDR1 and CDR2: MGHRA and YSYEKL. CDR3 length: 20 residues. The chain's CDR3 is CASSQISGQSPTSSYNEQFF. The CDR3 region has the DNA TGCGCCAGCAGCCAAATATCGGGACAGTCGCCTACCTCCTCCTACAATGAGCAGTTCTTC.

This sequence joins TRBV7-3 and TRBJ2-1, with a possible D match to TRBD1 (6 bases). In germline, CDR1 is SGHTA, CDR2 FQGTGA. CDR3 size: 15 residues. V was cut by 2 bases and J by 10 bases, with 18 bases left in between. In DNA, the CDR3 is TGTGCCAGCAGCTTAGGGGGCGATCGCCTACACGAGCAGTTCTTC. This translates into CASSLGGDRLHEQFF.

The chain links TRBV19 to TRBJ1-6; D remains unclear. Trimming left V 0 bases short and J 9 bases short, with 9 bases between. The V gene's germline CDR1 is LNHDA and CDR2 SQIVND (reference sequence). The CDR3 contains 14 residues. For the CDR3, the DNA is TGTGCCAGTAGTATAGAAGGTTATCGTTCACCCCTCCACTTT. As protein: CASSIEGYRSPLHF. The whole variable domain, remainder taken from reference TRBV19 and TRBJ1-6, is DGGITQSPKYLFRKEGQNVTLSCEQNLNHDAMYWYRQDPGQGLRLIYYSQIVNDFQKGDIAEGYSVSREKKESFPLTVTSAQKNPTAFYLCASSIEGYRSPLHFGNGTRLTVT.

CDR3 sequence: CASSLGGIRKLFF. CDR3 nucleotides: TGTGCCAGCAGCTTAGGCGGAATCAGGAAACTGTTTTTT. This chain uses TRBV7-2 with TRBJ1-4; D not resolved. Germline-derived CDR1 and CDR2 are SGHTA and FQGNSA. The CDR3 is made up of 13 amino acids. The V end lost 1 base, the J end lost 11 bases, and 11 bases lay between the germline ends.

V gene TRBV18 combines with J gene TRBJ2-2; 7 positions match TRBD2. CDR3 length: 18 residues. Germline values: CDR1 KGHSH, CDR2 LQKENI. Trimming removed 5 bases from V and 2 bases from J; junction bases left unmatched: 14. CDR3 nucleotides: TGTGCCAGCTCAGGTGGCGGGGGACTCCTTTTAAACACCGGGGAGCTGTTTTTT. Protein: CASSGGGGLLLNTGELFF.

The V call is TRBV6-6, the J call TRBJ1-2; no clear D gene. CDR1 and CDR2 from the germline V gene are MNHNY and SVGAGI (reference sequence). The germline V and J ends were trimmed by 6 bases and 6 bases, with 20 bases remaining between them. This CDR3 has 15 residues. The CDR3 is CASSLTGEDLDGYTF. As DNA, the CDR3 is TGTGCCAGCAGCCTAACCGGTGAGGACTTGGATGGCTACACCTTC.

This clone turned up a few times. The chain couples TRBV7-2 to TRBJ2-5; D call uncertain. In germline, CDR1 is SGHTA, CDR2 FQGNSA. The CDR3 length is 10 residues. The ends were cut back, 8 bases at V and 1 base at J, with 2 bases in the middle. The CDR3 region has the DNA TGTGCCAGCGCCCAAGAGACCCAGTACTTC. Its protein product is CASAQETQYF.

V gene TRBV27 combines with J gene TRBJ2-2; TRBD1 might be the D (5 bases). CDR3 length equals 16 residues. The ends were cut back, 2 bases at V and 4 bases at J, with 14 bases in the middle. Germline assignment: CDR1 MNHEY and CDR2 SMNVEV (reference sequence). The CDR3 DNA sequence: TGTGCCAGCAGTTTAAGGGTGCCAGGGCCCACCGGGGAGCTGTTTTTT. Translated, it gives CASSLRVPGPTGELFF.

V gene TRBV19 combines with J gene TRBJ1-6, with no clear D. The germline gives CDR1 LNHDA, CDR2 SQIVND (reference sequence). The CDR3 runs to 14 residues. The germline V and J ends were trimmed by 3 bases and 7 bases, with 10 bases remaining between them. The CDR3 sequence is CASSMGSLNSPLHF. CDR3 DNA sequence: TGTGCCAGTAGTATGGGGAGTCTGAATTCACCCCTCCACTTT.

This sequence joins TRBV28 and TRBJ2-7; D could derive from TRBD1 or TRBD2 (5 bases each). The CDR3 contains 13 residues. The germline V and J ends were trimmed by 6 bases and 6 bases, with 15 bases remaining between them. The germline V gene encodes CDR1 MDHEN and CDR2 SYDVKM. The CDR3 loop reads CASSPGTPPEQYF. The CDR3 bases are TGTGCCAGCAGCCCCGGGACCCCCCCCGAGCAGTACTTC.

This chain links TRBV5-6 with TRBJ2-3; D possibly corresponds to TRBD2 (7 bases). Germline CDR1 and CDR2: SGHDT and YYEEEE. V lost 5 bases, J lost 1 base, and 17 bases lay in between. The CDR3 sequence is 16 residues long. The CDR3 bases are TGTGCCAGCAGTCAATTTAGGGGGGGTGGCACAGATACGCAGTATTTT. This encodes CASSQFRGGGTDTQYF.

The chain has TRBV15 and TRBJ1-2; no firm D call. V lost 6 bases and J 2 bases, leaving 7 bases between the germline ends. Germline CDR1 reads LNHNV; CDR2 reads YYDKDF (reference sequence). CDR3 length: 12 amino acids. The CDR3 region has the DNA TGTGCCACCAGGCGGGAGAACTATGGCTACACCTTC. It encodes CATRRENYGYTF.

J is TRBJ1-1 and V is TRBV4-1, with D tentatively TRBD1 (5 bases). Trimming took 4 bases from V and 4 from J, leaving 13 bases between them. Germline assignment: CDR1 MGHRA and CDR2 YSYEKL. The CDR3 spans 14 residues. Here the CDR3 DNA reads TGCGCCAGCAGCCTTACTGGGGGGACCACTGAAGCTTTCTTT. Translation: CASSLTGGTTEAFF.

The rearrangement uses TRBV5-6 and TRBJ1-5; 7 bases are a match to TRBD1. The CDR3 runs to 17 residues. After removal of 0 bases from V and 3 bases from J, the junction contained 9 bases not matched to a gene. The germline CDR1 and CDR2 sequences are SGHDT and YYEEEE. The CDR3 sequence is CASSLGGTAFYNQPQHF. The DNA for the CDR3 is TGTGCCAGCAGCTTGGGAGGGACAGCTTTCTACAATCAGCCCCAGCATTTT.

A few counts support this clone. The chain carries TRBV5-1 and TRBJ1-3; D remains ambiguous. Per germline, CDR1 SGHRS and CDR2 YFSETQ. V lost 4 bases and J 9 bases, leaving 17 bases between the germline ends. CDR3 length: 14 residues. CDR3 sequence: CASSPDLSGGTIYF. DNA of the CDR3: TGCGCCAGCAGCCCGGACCTATCCGGTGGCACCATATATTTT.

The CDR3 DNA follows: TGCGCCAGCAGCCTGGACGCGGCTGGCTACACCTTC. Residues: CASSLDAAGYTF. J is TRBJ1-2 and V is TRBV5-1; no definite D call. Germline values: CDR1 SGHRS, CDR2 YFSETQ. CDR3 length equals 12 residues. The germline V and J ends were trimmed by 4 bases and 7 bases, with 11 bases remaining between them.

CDR3: CASSLGLAETYNEQFF. The CDR3 coding sequence is TGTGCCAGCAGCTTGGGACTAGCGGAAACTTACAATGAGCAGTTCTTC. This sequence joins TRBV5-6 and TRBJ2-1, with 9 nucleotides matching TRBD2. The CDR3 runs 16 residues. Per germline, CDR1 SGHDT and CDR2 YYEEEE. Unmatched junction bases numbered 5, after V lost 0 bases and J lost 4 bases.